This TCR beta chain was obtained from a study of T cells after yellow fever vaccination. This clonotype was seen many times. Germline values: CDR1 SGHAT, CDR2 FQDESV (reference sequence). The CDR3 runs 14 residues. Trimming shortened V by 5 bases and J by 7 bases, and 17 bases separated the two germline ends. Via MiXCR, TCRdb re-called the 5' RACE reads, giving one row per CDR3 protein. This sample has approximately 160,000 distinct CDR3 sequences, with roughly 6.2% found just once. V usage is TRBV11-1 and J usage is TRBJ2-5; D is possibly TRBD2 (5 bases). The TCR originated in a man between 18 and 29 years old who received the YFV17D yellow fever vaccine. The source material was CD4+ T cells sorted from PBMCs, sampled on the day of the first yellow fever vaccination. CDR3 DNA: TGTGCCAGCAGCCCGGGGAATGAGGTTGGGACCCAGTACTTC. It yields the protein CASSPGNEVGTQYF.